This T cell receptor (beta chain) was sequenced during a study of T cells in Graves' hyperthyroidism and ophthalmopathy. Study observations and caveats: Among thyroid clonotypes expanded above 0.001, most also appeared in blood.

Newly diagnosed hyperthyroidism, duration under 2 months, in patients aged 18 to 65. This sample holds PBMCs from roughly 10 ml fresh peripheral blood. TCR beta CDR3 regions were amplified from RNA. The HTBI primer set drove a first-round RT-PCR of the TCR CDR3. Via MiXCR, TCRdb re-called the multiplex PCR reads, giving one row per CDR3 protein. The sample includes fewer than 350,000 distinct CDR3 sequences, around 15% seen only once; the top ten take around 30%. Many counts were recorded for this clonotype. The target antigen is unknown. Germline loops: CDR1 SGHRS, CDR2 YFSETQ. The CDR3 is made up of 15 amino acids. Trimming at V came to 0 bases and at J to 4 bases, leaving 6 bases not matched to a gene.

This receptor was identified in a woman aged 45-65 years with Graves' hyperthyroidism that later progressed to Graves' ophthalmopathy. The sample was blood. The rearrangement uses TRBV5-1 and TRBJ2-7; TRBD2 aligns across 8 bases. The DNA for the CDR3 is TGCGCCAGCAGCTTGGCGGGGGGGTACGGGTACGAGCAGTACTTC. Protein: CASSLAGGYGYEQYF.